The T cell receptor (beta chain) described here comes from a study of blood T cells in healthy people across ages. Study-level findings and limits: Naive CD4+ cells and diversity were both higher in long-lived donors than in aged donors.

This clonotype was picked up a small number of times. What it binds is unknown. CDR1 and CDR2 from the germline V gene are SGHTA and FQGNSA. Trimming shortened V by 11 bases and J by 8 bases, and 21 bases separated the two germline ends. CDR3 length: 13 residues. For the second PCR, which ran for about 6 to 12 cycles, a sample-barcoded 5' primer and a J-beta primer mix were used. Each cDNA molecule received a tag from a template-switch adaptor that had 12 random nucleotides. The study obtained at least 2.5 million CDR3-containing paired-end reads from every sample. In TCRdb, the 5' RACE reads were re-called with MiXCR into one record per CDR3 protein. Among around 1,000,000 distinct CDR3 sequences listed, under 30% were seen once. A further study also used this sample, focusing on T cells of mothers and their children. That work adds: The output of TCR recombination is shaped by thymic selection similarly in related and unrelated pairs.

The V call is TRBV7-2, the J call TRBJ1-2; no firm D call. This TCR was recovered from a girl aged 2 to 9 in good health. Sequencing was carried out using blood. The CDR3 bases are TGTGCCTCCCTCGAGCCTAGCACCGCGGGCTACACCTTC. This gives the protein CASLEPSTAGYTF.